The T cell receptor beta chain under discussion was sequenced for a study of a mutant IDH1 vaccine in newly diagnosed glioma. Time point: week 35, safety follow-up. What each vaccine dose contained was 300 ug of mutant IDH1 20-mer peptide, accompanied by topical imiquimod. Worth noting for this clone: The antigen is undetermined.

There are 16 residues in the CDR3. The germline V gene has CDR1 SEHNR and CDR2 FQNEAQ (reference sequence). V lost 5 bases to trimming and J lost 3 bases, with 16 bases between them. The repertoire was sequenced with immunoSEQ multiplex PCR; TCRdb's copy has only in-frame clones and lacks some. The sample carries tens of thousands of clones, roughly 80% recorded once. The chain links TRBV7-9 to TRBJ1-4; no clear D gene. The clonotype comes from a woman aged 45-60 years with glioma. The sequenced sample was PBMCs, obtained from a glioma patient whose treatment included an IDH1 peptide vaccine. The CDR3 sequence is CASSPRVGLANEKLFF. The CDR3 DNA reads as TGTGCCAGCAGCCCCCGGGTGGGTCTTGCTAATGAAAAACTGTTTTTT.